The 3 T cell receptor beta chains listed next were all sequenced from one sample in a study of cytomegalovirus exposure and HLA in healthy donors. Primers for the PCR totalled 60 Vbeta and 13 Jbeta. Generated by immunoSEQ multiplex PCR, the TCRdb table keeps only in-frame clones and is missing some. The top ten hold around 0.52% of the sample, which has 150,000 to 200,000 clones, more than 65% seen once. Source material: PBMCs. These receptors originate from a woman in her fifties or sixties in good health and CMV-seronegative.

The chain uses TRBV11-2 and TRBJ2-3; 8 bases map to TRBD1. This CDR3 is 16 amino acids long. CDR1 and CDR2 from the germline V gene are SGHAT and FQNNGV. V shed 5 bases and J 2 bases; nucleotides not matched to a gene: 9. The CDR3 sequence: CASSPRGPGYTDTQYF. Here the CDR3 DNA reads TGTGCCAGCAGCCCCAGGGGGCCGGGTTACACAGATACGCAGTATTTT.

The rearrangement uses TRBV27 and TRBJ2-5; 9 bases line up with TRBD2. The V and J ends lost 3 bases and 6 bases, in that order; junction bases with no gene match: 8. The germline CDR1 and CDR2 sequences are MNHEY and SMNVEV (reference sequence). The CDR3 consists of 15 residues. This CDR3 reads CASSFGVAGEKTQYF. CDR3 nucleotide sequence: TGTGCCAGCAGTTTTGGGGTAGCGGGAGAAAAGACCCAGTACTTC.

This clone was recorded once. V gene TRBV4-1 combines with J gene TRBJ1-1; weak D call: TRBD1 (5 bases). V was clipped by 1 base and J by 11 bases, with 14 bases between them. CDR3 length: 13 residues. From germline, CDR1 is MGHRA and CDR2 YSYEKL. In DNA, the CDR3 is TGCGCCAGCAGCCAAGGAATAGGGGCGAGGGCTTTCTTT. It translates to CASSQGIGARAFF.